These T cell receptor beta chains were read from a single sample in a study of blood T cell repertoires in COVID-19. The method was immunoSEQ multiplex PCR; TCRdb's version includes in-frame clones alone and lacks a portion of them. Of roughly 260,000 clones in the sample, about nine tenths were seen once. The sample consisted of peripheral blood. The receptor source for this set is a woman aged 40 to 50 with acute or convalescent COVID-19. CDR3s include the opening cysteine and the closing phenylalanine or tryptophan. Fields, in order: V gene, clone size, J gene, D gene, CDR3 protein, CDR3 DNA. The D gene is left open where the match is weak. Part of the rows lack a size; the others show once, few, many or a class for expanded clones.

>TRBV6-5|-|TRBJ1-2|TRBD1
CASSYVQGFSNYGYTF
TGTGCCAGCAGTTACGTACAGGGGTTCTCGAACTATGGCTACACCTTC
>TRBV9|-|TRBJ1-5|TRBD1
CASSVRTNRDRVFQSGQPQHF
TGTGCCAGCAGCGTAAGAACAAACCGGGACAGGGTTTTTCAGAGTGGTCAGCCCCAGCATTTT
>TRBV5-1|-|TRBJ1-2|TRBD1
CASSFFGTDYGYTF
TGCGCCAGCAGCTTTTTTGGGACAGACTATGGCTACACCTTC
>TRBV12-3/TRBV12-4|-|TRBJ2-1|-
CASSAGRWNEQFF
TGTGCCAGCAGTGCGGGGCGTTGGAATGAGCAGTTCTTC
>TRBV3-1/TRBV3-2|-|TRBJ2-2|-
CASSQAGTNTGELFF
TGTGCCAGCAGCCAAGCGGGGACGAACACCGGGGAGCTGTTTTTT
>TRBV9|-|TRBJ1-1|TRBD1
CASSAPDRVNTEAFF
TGTGCCAGCAGCGCCCCGGACAGGGTGAACACTGAAGCTTTCTTT
>TRBV5-1|-|TRBJ1-4|-
CASSRGITRVWANEKLFF
TGCGCCAGCAGCCGGGGGATTACTAGGGTTTGGGCTAATGAAAAACTGTTTTTT
>TRBV7-9|-|TRBJ1-3|TRBD1
CASSPENRGTGGGNTIYF
TGTGCCAGCAGCCCCGAGAATCGAGGGACAGGGGGCGGAAACACCATATATTTT
>TRBV30|-|TRBJ2-3|-
CAWNRVSTDTQYF
TGTGCCTGGAACAGGGTTAGCACAGATACGCAGTATTTT
>TRBV2|-|TRBJ1-1|-
CASTGGGSRIEAFF
TGTGCCAGCACCGGGGGGGGTTCAAGGATTGAAGCTTTCTTT
>TRBV29-1|-|TRBJ1-1|TRBD1
CSARTGGGGTEAFF
TGCAGCGCCCGGACAGGGGGCGGGGGCACTGAAGCTTTCTTT
>TRBV12-5|-|TRBJ2-3|TRBD1
CASGLGTGISTDTQYF
TGTGCTAGTGGTTTAGGGACAGGGATTAGCACAGATACGCAGTATTTT
>TRBV7-9|-|TRBJ1-6|TRBD1
CASSLGDRERSPLHF
TGTGCCAGCAGCTTAGGGGACAGGGAACGGTCACCCCTCCACTTT
>TRBV4-1|-|TRBJ1-4|-
CASSNRDNSRREKLFF
TGCGCCAGCAGCAACCGGGACAACTCCAGGCGTGAAAAACTGTTTTTT
>TRBV5-6|-|TRBJ1-2|-
CASSLRRGDCTF
TGTGCCAGCAGCTTGAGGCGGGGGGATTGTACCTTC
>TRBV6-5|-|TRBJ1-1|-
CASYRGFPNTEAFF
TGTGCCAGTTACCGGGGATTTCCCAACACTGAAGCTTTCTTT
>TRBV5-6|-|TRBJ1-1|-
CASSSQGRAFF
TGTGCCAGCAGCTCCCAGGGCCGAGCTTTCTTT
>TRBV2|once|TRBJ1-6|-
CASNAPKDRSSYNSPLHF
TGTGCCAGCAATGCCCCCAAAGATCGGAGCTCCTATAATTCACCCCTCCACTTT
>TRBV12-5|-|TRBJ1-1|TRBD1
CASGRTGGMVNTEAFF
TGTGCTAGTGGGCGCACAGGGGGCATGGTGAACACTGAAGCTTTCTTT
>TRBV3-1/TRBV3-2|-|TRBJ1-5|-
CASSDSGSNQPQHF
TGTGCCAGCAGTGACTCCGGGTCGAATCAGCCCCAGCATTTT
>TRBV19|-|TRBJ1-4|-
CASSLRRGRGEKLFF
TGTGCCAGTAGTCTCCGGCGGGGGCGAGGAGAAAAACTGTTTTTT
>TRBV7-9|-|TRBJ1-2|-
CASSLAWEGNYGYTF
TGTGCCAGCAGCTTAGCATGGGAGGGAAACTATGGCTACACCTTC
>TRBV9|-|TRBJ1-1|-
CASSVVGNQGNTEAFF
TGTGCCAGCAGCGTAGTGGGTAATCAGGGGAACACTGAAGCTTTCTTT
>TRBV7-2|-|TRBJ2-1|-
CASSTQVQQTEQFF
TGTGCCAGCAGCACCCAGGTTCAACAGACTGAGCAGTTCTTC
>TRBV2|-|TRBJ2-5|-
CATLYRAQETQYF
TGTGCCACACTGTACAGGGCACAAGAGACCCAGTACTTC
>TRBV24-1|-|TRBJ1-1|-
CATSDSLGGGEAFF
TGTGCCACCAGTGACTCTCTCGGGGGAGGTGAAGCTTTCTTT
>TRBV5-1|-|TRBJ2-5|TRBD1
CASSWTTGNQETQYF
TGCGCCAGCAGCTGGACGACAGGGAACCAAGAGACCCAGTACTTC
>TRBV6-5|-|TRBJ1-1|TRBD1
CASQRTGVFTEAFF
TGTGCCAGCCAACGGACAGGGGTTTTTACTGAAGCTTTCTTT
>TRBV6-5|-|TRBJ2-3|-
CASSYASPSTDTQYF
TGTGCCAGCAGTTACGCGTCCCCTAGCACAGATACGCAGTATTTT
>TRBV4-1|-|TRBJ1-2|-
CASSQQQADGYTF
TGCGCCAGCAGCCAACAGCAGGCCGATGGCTACACCTTC
>TRBV10-1|once|TRBJ1-1|-
CASSEFGRRATEAFF
TGCGCCAGCAGTGAGTTCGGGCGGAGGGCCACTGAAGCTTTCTTT
>TRBV5-1|-|TRBJ2-2|-
CASSLTGNTGELFF
TGCGCCAGCAGCTTGACGGGTAACACCGGGGAGCTGTTTTTT
>TRBV18|-|TRBJ1-1|-
CASSPLGGEDEAFF
TGTGCCAGCTCACCACTCGGGGGGGAGGATGAAGCTTTCTTT
>TRBV5-4|-|TRBJ2-3|TRBD2
CASSFPRGGRGGADTQYF
TGTGCCAGCAGCTTTCCCCGAGGCGGGCGGGGGGGGGCAGATACGCAGTATTTT
>TRBV25-1|-|TRBJ1-1|-
CASSDRGTEAFF
TGTGCCAGCAGTGACCGAGGCACTGAAGCTTTCTTT
>TRBV10-3|once|TRBJ1-4|TRBD1
CAISDQGANEKLFF
TGTGCCATCAGCGATCAGGGGGCTAACGAAAAACTGTTTTTT
>TRBV30|-|TRBJ1-2|-
CAWSHVEGGYTF
TGTGCCTGGAGCCACGTGGAGGGGGGCTACACCTTC
>TRBV2|-|TRBJ1-2|-
CASSAPEGSYGYTF
TGTGCCAGCAGCGCGCCGGAGGGGTCCTATGGCTACACCTTC
>TRBV5-1|-|TRBJ1-2|-
CASSQGNNYGYTF
TGCGCCAGCAGCCAGGGTAATAACTATGGCTACACCTTC
>TRBV5-5|-|TRBJ1-3|TRBD1
CASSLDRGAGNTIYF
TGTGCCAGCAGCTTGGACAGGGGCGCTGGAAACACCATATATTTT
>TRBV2|once|TRBJ2-6|-
CASSENSGANVLTF
TGTGCCAGCAGTGAAAACAGTGGGGCCAACGTCCTGACTTTC
>TRBV24-1|-|TRBJ1-2|-
CATSEGSGRDGYTF
TGTGCCACCAGTGAAGGGTCAGGGAGGGATGGCTACACCTTC
>TRBV5-1|-|TRBJ1-2|-
CASSLGLREGYTF
TGCGCCAGCAGCCTCGGGCTCCGGGAGGGCTACACCTTC
>TRBV3-1/TRBV3-2|few|TRBJ1-6|-
CASSQDPGYNSPLHF
TGTGCCAGCAGCCAAGACCCAGGGTATAATTCACCCCTCCACTTT
>TRBV3-1/TRBV3-2|-|TRBJ1-2|TRBD1
CASSQGTGKGYTF
TGTGCCAGCAGCCAAGGGACAGGGAAAGGCTACACCTTC
>TRBV19|-|TRBJ1-1|-
CASMNGLIGRGSNTEAFF
TGTGCCAGTATGAATGGGCTGATCGGGCGGGGATCGAACACTGAAGCTTTCTTT
>TRBV11-3|-|TRBJ2-1|TRBD2
CASSVGLAGGQGFYNEQFF
TGTGCCAGCAGCGTAGGACTAGCGGGGGGGCAAGGTTTTTACAATGAGCAGTTCTTC
>TRBV5-6|-|TRBJ1-5|TRBD1
CASSATGGSSNQPQHF
TGTGCCAGCAGCGCTACAGGGGGGAGTAGCAATCAGCCCCAGCATTTT
>TRBV6-5|-|TRBJ2-1|-
CASSYRGNEQFF
TGTGCCAGCAGTTACAGGGGCAATGAGCAGTTCTTC
>TRBV5-5|-|TRBJ1-1|-
CASSLVGRSKYTEAFF
TGTGCCAGCAGCTTGGTGGGCAGGTCTAAGTACACTGAAGCTTTCTTT
>TRBV5-1|once|TRBJ1-6|TRBD1
CASSRDRGNSPLHF
TGCGCCAGCAGCCGGGACAGGGGTAATTCACCCCTCCACTTT
>TRBV30|-|TRBJ1-1|-
CAWRLDRNTEAFF
TGTGCCTGGAGACTGGACAGAAACACTGAAGCTTTCTTT
>TRBV4-1|-|TRBJ1-5|-
CASSQLTGQPQHF
TGCGCCAGCAGCCAGCTCACAGGGCAGCCCCAGCATTTT
>TRBV9|-|TRBJ2-1|TRBD2
CASSPILGGGANEQFF
TGTGCCAGCAGCCCCATCTTGGGCGGGGGGGCCAATGAGCAGTTCTTC
>TRBV7-6|-|TRBJ2-2|-
CASSFEASANTGELFF
TGTGCCAGCAGCTTCGAGGCGAGCGCGAACACCGGGGAGCTGTTTTTT